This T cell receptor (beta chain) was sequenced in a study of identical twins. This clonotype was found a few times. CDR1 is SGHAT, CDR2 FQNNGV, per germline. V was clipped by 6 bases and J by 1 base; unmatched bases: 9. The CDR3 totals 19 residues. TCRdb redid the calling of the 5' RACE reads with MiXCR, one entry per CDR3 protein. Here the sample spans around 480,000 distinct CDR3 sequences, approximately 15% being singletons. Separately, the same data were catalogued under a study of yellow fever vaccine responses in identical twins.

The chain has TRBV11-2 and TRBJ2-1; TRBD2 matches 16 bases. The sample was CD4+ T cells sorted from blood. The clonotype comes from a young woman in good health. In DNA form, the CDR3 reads TGTGCCAGCAGACCTACCGGGACTAGCGGGGGGGTATCCTACAATGAGCAGTTCTTC. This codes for CASRPTGTSGGVSYNEQFF.